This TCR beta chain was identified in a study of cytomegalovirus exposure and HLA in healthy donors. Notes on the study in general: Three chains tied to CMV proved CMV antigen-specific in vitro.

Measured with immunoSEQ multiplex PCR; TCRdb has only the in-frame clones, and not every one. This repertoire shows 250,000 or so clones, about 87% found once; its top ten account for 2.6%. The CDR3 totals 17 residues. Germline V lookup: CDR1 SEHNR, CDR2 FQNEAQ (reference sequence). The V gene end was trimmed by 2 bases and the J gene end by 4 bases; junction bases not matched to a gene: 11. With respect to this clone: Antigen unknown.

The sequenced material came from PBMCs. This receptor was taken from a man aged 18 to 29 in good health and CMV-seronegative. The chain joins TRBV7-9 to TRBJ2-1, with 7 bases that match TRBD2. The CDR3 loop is CASSLSSGAVSYNEQFF. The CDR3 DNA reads TGTGCCAGCAGCTTATCCAGCGGGGCGGTGTCATACAATGAGCAGTTCTTC.